A selection of T cell receptor beta chains follows, all from one sample in a study of T-cell reconstitution after alpha-beta-depleted transplantation in children. MiXCR, applied by TCRdb to the PCR reads, yields one record per CDR3 protein. Here the sample spans 500,000 to 600,000 distinct CDR3 sequences, around 19% being singletons. Here the sequenced sample was PBMCs from the stem cell graft donor, taken from the stem cell graft. The receptors were sampled from a human donor who donated a stem cell graft to a child with acute lymphoblastic leukemia. CDR3s leave out the opening cysteine and the closing phenylalanine or tryptophan. Part of the rows lack a size; the others show once, few, many or a class for expanded clones.

12,few,TRBV27,ASSTDRVRYEQY
12,few,TRBV5-4,ASSWSGGLYEQY
13,few,TRBV6-2/TRBV6-3,ASSATGSRFTEAF
13,.,TRBV20-1,SALWGSGNTDTQY
15,.,TRBV18,ASSPWGQESYNSPLH
12,few,TRBV9,ASSAGHSNTEAF
10,.,TRBV20-1,SVGEITDTQY
12,.,TRBV27,ASSLGSAGDEQF
14,.,TRBV7-2,ASRQLPGTGSYGYT
14,.,TRBV20-1,SARDRVAGRTDTQY
15,many,TRBV5-1,ASSWTSGSPNTGELF
14,once,TRBV5-1,ASSLVKGTLSYEQY
14,few,TRBV12-3/TRBV12-4,ASSVLEGVGQETQY
11,many,TRBV7-8,ASSLSFPGELF
16,few,TRBV18,ASSLKHQRTVTYNEQF
13,.,TRBV12-3/TRBV12-4,ASSSSVPSYNEQF
12,.,TRBV20-1,SARFPNSNQPQH
13,.,TRBV12-3/TRBV12-4,ASSPGLAGSRELF
8,once,TRBV2,ASEWNEQF
14,.,TRBV7-9,ASSPRGQGAKNIQY
16,once,TRBV6-5,ASSSGQFRPAETYGYT
13,.,TRBV5-1,ASSLRQGAINEQF
12,few,TRBV19,ASSILGTGYEQY
14,.,TRBV4-1,ASSPWVEGAYNEQF
14,few,TRBV30,AWRGSLGQGAYGYT
13,.,TRBV5-1,ASSLEGGRAYEQY
12,.,TRBV12-3/TRBV12-4,ASSSHRGHQPQH
12,.,TRBV4-2,ASSPRQGDYGYT
13,few,TRBV5-1,ASSLDIWTDNEQF
10,.,TRBV15,ATGPNERGQF
13,few,TRBV7-9,ASTGIGPGRFEAF
13,few,TRBV5-1,ASSLVVGLQETQY
13,.,TRBV6-1,ASRVAGPRVNEQF
14,.,TRBV7-2,ASRLPGVIAKNIQY
9,.,TRBV2,ASSVRQEQY
12,.,TRBV6-5,ASSYRPGGKGYT
12,.,TRBV27,ASTPGLRNTEAF
13,.,TRBV12-3/TRBV12-4,ASQFGAGGGEKLF
12,.,TRBV5-1,ASSRDPATDTQY
14,.,TRBV5-1,ASSLVAGVLTYEQY
12,few,TRBV7-9,ASSPLTENTEAF
12,few,TRBV9,ASSVDPSHNEQF
14,once,TRBV20-1,SARGGLAGSYNEQF
11,.,TRBV7-9,ASSGKHQETQY
17,.,TRBV7-1,ASSPRLGGGTSGSNEQF
12,.,TRBV27,ASSLAGHTGELF
13,.,TRBV20-1,SAHIIAGGKDTQY
13,few,TRBV7-3,ASSPVPGSSYEQY
12,few,TRBV5-1,ASSPRRGTVEQY
13,few,TRBV20-1,SASDTHAGTGELF